The sequence of this TCR beta chain was determined in a study of blood T cell repertoires in COVID-19. In the study overall: COVID-19 samples from acute and convalescent phases originated in the United States, Italy and Spain. PBMCs, B-cell-depleted T cells, or T cells provided the cDNA or gDNA that made up the material.

As processed by the authors: Nucleated cell number was recorded as an estimate derived from reference gene primer amplification. The method was immunoSEQ multiplex PCR; TCRdb's version includes in-frame clones alone and lacks a portion of them. That table supplies the V and J calls and clone size; D and trimming were determined from the DNA. The data contain approximately 140,000 clones, approximately 80% of them singletons. Germline CDR1 reads SQVTM; CDR2 reads ANQGSEA. The V and J ends lost 7 bases and 4 bases, in that order; junction bases with no gene match: 14. The CDR3 runs 15 residues. This sequence joins TRBV29-1 and TRBJ2-5, with 8 bases matching TRBD2. This TCR was recovered from a man aged 55 to 70 with active or convalescent COVID-19. Source material: peripheral blood. This chain's CDR3 is CSAAKTRAGGETQYF. CDR3 DNA: TGCAGCGCTGCAAAAACTCGCGCGGGAGGAGAGACCCAGTACTTC.